The present TCR beta chain was sequenced within a study of beta chain features in type 1 diabetes. Markers CD45RO/CCR7/CD25/CD127/CD95/CD27 served to sort CD4+ naive, central memory, regulatory and stem cell-like memory cells. The sample holds a few counts of this clone. Sequenced material consisted of expressed TCRB transcripts (all of the isolated RNA was reverse transcribed). Profiling relied on immunoSEQ multiplex PCR, and the TCRdb table lists in-frame clones only, not all of them. This table has about 620,000 clones, roughly a sixth appearing once. This CDR3 is built from 14 residues. Germline V gene data show CDR1 as MNHEY and CDR2 as SVGAGI. Trimming took 8 bases from V and 2 from J, leaving 15 bases between them.

This TCR came from a man between 18 and 29 years old in good health. The chain combines TRBV6-5 with TRBJ1-1; the D gene is possibly TRBD1 (6 bases). Material: naive CD4+ T cells from blood. CDR3: CASGQGRGNTEAFF. The CDR3 DNA follows: TGTGCCAGCGGTCAGGGGCGCGGAAACACTGAAGCTTTCTTT.